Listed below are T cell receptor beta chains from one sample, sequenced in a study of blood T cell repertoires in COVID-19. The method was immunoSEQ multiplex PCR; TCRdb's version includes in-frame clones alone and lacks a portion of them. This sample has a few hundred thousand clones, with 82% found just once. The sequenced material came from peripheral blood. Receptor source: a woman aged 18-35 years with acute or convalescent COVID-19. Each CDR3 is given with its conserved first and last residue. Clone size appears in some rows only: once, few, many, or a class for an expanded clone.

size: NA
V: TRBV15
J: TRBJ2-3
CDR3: CATSRGASESTDTQYF

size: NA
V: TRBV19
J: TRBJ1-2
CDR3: CASSTGLSNYGYTF

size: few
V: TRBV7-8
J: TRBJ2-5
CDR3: CASSLVAWEETQYF

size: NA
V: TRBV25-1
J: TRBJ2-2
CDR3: CASSEKRTGATGELFF

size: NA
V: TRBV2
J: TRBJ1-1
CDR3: CASLQWAHTEAFF

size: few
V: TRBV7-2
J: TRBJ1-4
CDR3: CASSSPAGQPAATNEKLFF

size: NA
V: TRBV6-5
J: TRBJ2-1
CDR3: CASSYSRGSSYNEQFF

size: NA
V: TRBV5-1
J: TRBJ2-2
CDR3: CASRGESGELFF

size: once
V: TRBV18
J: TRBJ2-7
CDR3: CASSPVASATYEQYF

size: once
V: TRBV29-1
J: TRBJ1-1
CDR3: CSVDSTGGTEAFF

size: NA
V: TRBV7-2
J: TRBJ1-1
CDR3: CASSLTVENTEAFF

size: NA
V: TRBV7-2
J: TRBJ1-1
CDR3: CASSLARGTEAFF

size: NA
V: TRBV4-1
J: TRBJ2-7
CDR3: CASSQDRGSYEQYF

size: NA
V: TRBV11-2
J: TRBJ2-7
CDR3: CASSLAAGLDEQYF

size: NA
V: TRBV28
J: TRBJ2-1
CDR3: CASSPHAGVVYEQFF

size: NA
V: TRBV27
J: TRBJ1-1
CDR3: CASSPWESTEAFF

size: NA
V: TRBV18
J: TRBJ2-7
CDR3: CASSPKLAGGVVEQYF

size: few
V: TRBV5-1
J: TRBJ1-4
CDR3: CASSLYRDSDEKLFF

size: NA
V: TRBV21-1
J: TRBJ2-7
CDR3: CASSKGVSGRKSYEQYF

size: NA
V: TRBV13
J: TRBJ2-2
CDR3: CASRILGWSGSDAAPNTGELFF

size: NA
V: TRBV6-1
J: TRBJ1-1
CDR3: CASSERGGMNTEAFF

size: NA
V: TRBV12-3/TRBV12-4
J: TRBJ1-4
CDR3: CASSPTGNEKLFF

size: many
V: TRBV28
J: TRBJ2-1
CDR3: CASSVQSSGSYNEQFF

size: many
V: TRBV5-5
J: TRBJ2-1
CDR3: CASSSTSGAYNEQFF

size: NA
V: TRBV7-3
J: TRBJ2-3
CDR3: CASSLRGMLTDTQYF

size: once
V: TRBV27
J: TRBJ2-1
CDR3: CASSWVSSGRGGSSYNEQFF

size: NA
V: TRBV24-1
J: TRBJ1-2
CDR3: CATTDRDNYGYTF

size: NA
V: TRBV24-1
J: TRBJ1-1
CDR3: CATRQGDEAFF

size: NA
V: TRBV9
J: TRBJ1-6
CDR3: CASSGVTGNNSPLHF

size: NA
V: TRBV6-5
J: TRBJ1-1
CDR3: CASRPRAGNTEAFF

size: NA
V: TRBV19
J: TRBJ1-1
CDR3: CASSIGQGARFAEAFF

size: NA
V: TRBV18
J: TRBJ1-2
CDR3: CASSPRTGDYGYTF

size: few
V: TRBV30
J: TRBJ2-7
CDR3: CAGTSYSSYEQYF

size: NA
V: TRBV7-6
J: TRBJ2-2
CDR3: CASSPRGGIGGELFF

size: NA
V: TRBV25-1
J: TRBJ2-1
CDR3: CASTGTSGRAAYNEQFF

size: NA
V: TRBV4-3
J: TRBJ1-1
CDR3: CASSPGGTEAFF

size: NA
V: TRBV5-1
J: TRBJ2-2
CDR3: CASSLTRAHTGELFF

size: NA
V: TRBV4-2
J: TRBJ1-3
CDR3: CASSQDSAGPEGTIYF

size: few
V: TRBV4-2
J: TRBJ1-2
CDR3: CASSQGRGEGSGYTF

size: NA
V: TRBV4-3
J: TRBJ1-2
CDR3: CASSQVGGANYGYTF

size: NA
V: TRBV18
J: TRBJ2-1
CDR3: CASSPRLVSSNEQFF

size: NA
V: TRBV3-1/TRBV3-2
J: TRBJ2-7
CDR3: CASSQADRGPSYEQYF

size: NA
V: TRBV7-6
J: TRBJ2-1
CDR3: CASSSTGTSGGEQFF

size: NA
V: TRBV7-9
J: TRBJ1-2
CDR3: CASTTGTVDGYTF